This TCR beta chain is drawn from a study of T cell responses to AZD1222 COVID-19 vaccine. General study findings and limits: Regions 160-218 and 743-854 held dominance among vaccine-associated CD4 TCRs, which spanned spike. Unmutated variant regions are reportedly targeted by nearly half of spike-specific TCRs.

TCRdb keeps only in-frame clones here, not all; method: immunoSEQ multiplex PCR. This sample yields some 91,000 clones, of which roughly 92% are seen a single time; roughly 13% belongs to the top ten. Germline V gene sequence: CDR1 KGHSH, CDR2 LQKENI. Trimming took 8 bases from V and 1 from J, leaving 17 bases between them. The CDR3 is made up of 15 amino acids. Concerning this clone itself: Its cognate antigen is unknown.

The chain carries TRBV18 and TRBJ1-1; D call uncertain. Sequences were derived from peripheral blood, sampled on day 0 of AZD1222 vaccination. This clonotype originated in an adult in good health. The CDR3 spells CASAGRLTENTEAFF. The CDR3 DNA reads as TGTGCCAGCGCCGGAAGGCTTACCGAGAACACTGAAGCTTTCTTT.